This TCR beta chain derives from a study of identical twins. After template switching added a universal primer site, the resulting cDNA carried unique molecular identifiers. TCRdb analysed the 5' RACE reads with MiXCR anew, one entry per CDR3 protein. The table has hundreds of thousands of distinct CDR3 sequences, about 20% seen once. The germline V gene has CDR1 SGHRS and CDR2 YFSETQ. V trimming: 2 bases; J trimming: 2 bases; junction bases outside the gene matches: 6. The CDR3 is made up of 17 amino acids. Healthy Caucasian donors formed the entire cohort. For this clonotype: Its target is not known.

General study results and limits: A cross-sectional statistical analysis, not follow-up of the same donors, supported the conclusions. Invariant populations such as MAIT and iNKT cells could partly muddle zero-insertion analyses.

This sample also belongs to another study, concerning T cells expressing NK-cell markers.

This chain uses TRBV5-1 with TRBJ2-2; 10 bases are shared with TRBD2. Sequenced sample: PBMCs. The sequence was obtained from a woman between 18 and 29 years old in good health. The CDR3: CASSFSGGTTNTGELFF. CDR3 DNA sequence: TGCGCCAGCAGCTTTAGCGGGGGGACCACTAACACCGGGGAGCTGTTTTTT. The whole variable domain, filled in from reference TRBV5-1 and TRBJ2-2, reads KAGVTQTPRYLIKTRGQQVTLSCSPISGHRSVSWYQQTPGQGLQFLFEYFSETQRNKGNFPGRFSGRQFSNSRSEMNVSTLELGDSALYLCASSFSGGTTNTGELFFGEGSRLTVL.